Presented here are 20 T cell receptor beta chains from one specimen sequenced in a study of human T cells and chemical hapten exposure. Via MiXCR, TCRdb re-called the 5' RACE reads, giving one row per CDR3 protein. Here the sample spans about 80,000 distinct CDR3 sequences, more than 7% being singletons. The template was total RNA from unfractionated whole blood. Receptor source: a male donor in good health.

This clonotype has a handful of counts. The V and J genes are TRBV6-5 and TRBJ1-2, with TRBD1 identical over 7 bases. V trimming: 5 bases; J trimming: 2 bases; junction bases outside the gene matches: 5. Germline V gene lookup returns CDR1 MNHEY and CDR2 SVGAGI. The CDR3 covers 14 residues. CDR3 sequence (DNA): TGTGCCAGCAGTGCGGGACAGCTCAACTATGGCTACACCTTC. It is translated as CASSAGQLNYGYTF.

In its sample, this clonotype was seen many times. The chain combines TRBV20-1 with TRBJ2-3, with 7 bases lining up with TRBD2. The CDR3 totals 13 residues. Germline lookup yields CDR1 DFQATT and CDR2 SNEGSKA (reference sequence). For the CDR3, the DNA is TGCATGGGGAGGGCCGGTAGCACAGATACGCAGTATTTT. The encoded protein is CMGRAGSTDTQYF.

The chain couples TRBV7-9 to TRBJ1-4, with 7 bases fitting TRBD1. The CDR3 is made up of 12 amino acids. The ends lost 5 bases at V and 10 bases at J; junction bases unmatched: 4. Germline CDR1 SEHNR, CDR2 FQNEAQ (reference sequence). The CDR3 bases are TGTGCCAGCAGCCTGGGACAGTCAAAACTGTTTTTT. Its protein product is CASSLGQSKLFF.

The V and J genes are TRBV18 and TRBJ1-6; D unresolved. The V gene's germline CDR1 is KGHSH and CDR2 LQKENI. V gave up 3 bases and J gave up 9 bases, with 15 bases separating them. CDR3 length: 15 residues. CDR3 protein: CASSPSGSEGSPLHF. The CDR3 DNA reads as TGTGCCAGCTCACCGAGCGGCTCTGAAGGTTCACCCCTCCACTTT.

This clonotype occurred many times. V is TRBV5-5 and J is TRBJ1-6; D gene unclear. Germline lookup yields CDR1 SGHKS and CDR2 YYEKEE (reference sequence). The CDR3 totals 15 residues. V shed 6 bases and J shed 2 bases, with 12 bases lying between them. CDR3 in amino acids: CASNRGVPYNSPLHF. The CDR3 bases are TGTGCCAGCAACCGCGGGGTTCCCTATAATTCACCCCTCCACTTT. The full variable domain, its missing parts supplied by reference TRBV5-5 and TRBJ1-6, is DAGVTQSPTHLIKTRGQQVTLRCSPISGHKSVSWYQQVLGQGPQFIFQYYEKEERGRGNFPDRFSARQFPNYSSELNVNALLLGDSALYLCASNRGVPYNSPLHFGNGTRLTVT.

The J gene is TRBJ2-3, the V gene TRBV20-1; possibly TRBD1 for D (5 bases). Germline V lookup: CDR1 DFQATT, CDR2 SNEGSKA (reference sequence). Trimming pared 0 bases from V and 6 bases from J, leaving 10 bases between. This CDR3 is 13 amino acids long. The CDR3 is CSARELGADTQYF. As DNA, the CDR3 is TGCAGTGCTAGAGAGCTAGGGGCTGATACGCAGTATTTT.

This clonotype was counted many times. The genes are TRBV20-1 and TRBJ1-4; D might be TRBD1 (5 bases). Trimming shortened V by 3 bases and J by 2 bases, and 13 bases separated the two germline ends. Germline lookup yields CDR1 DFQATT and CDR2 SNEGSKA (reference sequence). The CDR3 spans 15 residues. This CDR3 reads CSASQEAGTNEKLFF. In DNA, the CDR3 is TGCAGTGCTAGTCAAGAAGCAGGGACTAATGAAAAACTGTTTTTT.

Regarding this clonotype: At one boundary the junction diverges from the germline segment, which might be a read error. CDR3 DNA sequence: TGCGCCAGCAGCTTGGGGCAGCTCGGTCAGCCCCGGCATTTT. Protein sequence: CASSLGQLGQPRHF. The chain joins TRBV5-1 to TRBJ1-5; D gene uncertain. The CDR3 runs 14 residues. The germline CDR1 and CDR2 sequences are SGHRS and YFSETQ.

The J gene is TRBJ2-1, the V gene TRBV3-1, with TRBD2 identical over 9 bases. The CDR3 extends over 15 amino acids. The V and J ends lost 2 bases and 3 bases, in that order; junction bases with no gene match: 2. CDR1 LGHDT and CDR2 YNNKEL come from the germline V gene (reference sequence). The CDR3 is CASSQISGSYNEQFF. CDR3 nucleotides: TGTGCCAGCAGCCAAATTAGCGGGAGCTACAATGAGCAGTTCTTC.

This clonotype was found a few times. The chain links TRBV14 to TRBJ1-1; D not certain. This CDR3 spans 14 amino acids. Trimming pared 5 bases from V and 4 bases from J, leaving 14 bases between. Looked up from germline, CDR1 is SGHDN and CDR2 is FVKESK. The CDR3 coding sequence is TGTGCCAGCAGCAACGTTTCACAAGGCACTGAAGCTTTCTTT. This translates into CASSNVSQGTEAFF.

The table lists this clonotype with many counts. The V and J genes are TRBV2 and TRBJ1-5; D unresolved. Trimming removed 4 bases at V and 1 base at J, with 8 bases between. The CDR3 loop spans 14 amino acids. Germline V gene data show CDR1 as SNHLY and CDR2 as FYNNEI. For the CDR3, the DNA is TGTGCCAGCAGTGCAGAAATGAGCAATCAGCCCCAGCATTTT. This codes for CASSAEMSNQPQHF.

In this sample, this clonotype turned up many times. The chain joins TRBV6-5 to TRBJ2-4; 7 bases map to TRBD2. CDR3 length equals 14 residues. Germline values: CDR1 MNHEY, CDR2 SVGAGI. The V gene end was trimmed by 4 bases and the J gene end by 11 bases; junction bases not matched to a gene: 11. CDR3 sequence (DNA): TGTGCCAGCAGTTTGTCTAGCGGCAATAGTGTTCAGTACTTC. Protein product: CASSLSSGNSVQYF.

The rearrangement links TRBV20-1 to TRBJ2-7; 8 bases map to TRBD2. Germline lookup yields CDR1 DFQATT and CDR2 SNEGSKA (reference sequence). The CDR3 sequence is 15 residues long. V shed 1 base, J shed 5 bases, and the junction held 10 bases outside the gene matches. Here the CDR3 DNA reads TGCAGTGCTAGAGGCCCCCGCGGACTAGCCGACGAGCAGTACTTC. Its protein is CSARGPRGLADEQYF.

The count of this clonotype is one. A read error may be the cause here, since a much bigger clone is one base away. V and J are TRBV3-1 and TRBJ1-4, with D possibly TRBD1 on 6 matching bases. Per the germline V gene, CDR1 is LGHDT and CDR2 is YNNKEL (reference sequence). CDR3 size: 14 residues. The CDR3 here is CASSRQATNEKPFF. As DNA, the CDR3 is TGTGCCAGCTCCCGACAGGCGACTAATGAAAAACCGTTTTTT. Based on the CDR3 plus reference TRBV3-1 and TRBJ1-4, the full variable domain is DTAVSQTPKYLVTQMGNDKSIKCEQNLGHDTMYWYKQDSKKFLKIMFSYNNKELIINETVPNRFSPKSPDKAHLNLHINSLELGDSAVYFCASSRQATNEKPFFGSGTQLSVL.

This clonotype was found once. This chain links TRBV7-2 with TRBJ1-6, with no clear D. The CDR3 sequence is 16 residues long. Germline V gives CDR1 SGHTA, CDR2 FQGNSA. V dropped 4 bases and J dropped 9 bases, with 19 bases sitting between them. The CDR3, as DNA: TGTGCCAGCAGCTCGGGCTTACAGACGGGTATTTCACCCCTCCACTTT. Its translation is CASSSGLQTGISPLHF.

This clonotype was seen a few times. This rearrangement joins TRBV7-2 to TRBJ1-6, with D possibly TRBD1 on 5 matching bases. The V end was cut by 5 bases, the J end by 8 bases, with 22 bases between. The CDR3 consists of 17 residues. CDR1 is SGHTA, CDR2 FQGNSA, per germline. In DNA, the CDR3 is TGTGCCAGCAGCGTAAAGGGGTCGGGTCCCCGGGATTCACCCCTCCACTTT. This gives the protein CASSVKGSGPRDSPLHF.

This chain links TRBV18 with TRBJ1-5; 10 bases line up with TRBD1. V shed 5 bases, J shed 5 bases, and the junction held 3 bases outside the gene matches. This CDR3 is 14 amino acids long. CDR1 and CDR2 (germline): KGHSH, LQKENI. The CDR3 reads CASSFGTGDQPQHF. DNA for the CDR3: TGTGCCAGCTCATTCGGGACAGGGGATCAGCCCCAGCATTTT.

In this sample, this clonotype turned up many times. The chain carries TRBV4-1 and TRBJ2-1, with 13 bases that match TRBD2. From germline, CDR1 is MGHRA and CDR2 YSYEKL. J gave up 10 bases and V 5 bases, and 2 bases lay outside the gene matches. This CDR3 is 13 amino acids long. The CDR3 bases are TGCGCCAGCAGCGGACTAGCGGGAGTAGAGCAGTTCTTC. Its translation is CASSGLAGVEQFF.

This clonotype was seen repeatedly, ten times or more. The rearrangement joins TRBV28 to TRBJ2-7; D is unresolved. Per the germline V gene, CDR1 is MDHEN and CDR2 is SYDVKM. The CDR3 extends over 15 amino acids. The germline V and J ends were trimmed by 8 bases and 0 bases, with 17 bases remaining between them. CDR3 DNA sequence: TGTGCCAGCGGATCAGCGACGCAGAGCTCCTACGAGCAGTACTTC. It yields the protein CASGSATQSSYEQYF.

This clonotype was counted at least ten times. The gene calls are TRBV27 and TRBJ2-7, with a tentative D call TRBD1 (6 bases). V dropped 6 bases and J dropped 4 bases, with 16 bases sitting between them. The CDR3 is 14 amino acids. Germline V lookup: CDR1 MNHEY, CDR2 SMNVEV (reference sequence). The CDR3 region is CASRGTGKWYEQYF. In DNA form, the CDR3 reads TGTGCCAGCAGGGGTACAGGGAAATGGTACGAGCAGTACTTC.